Sequencing of this T cell receptor beta chain was carried out in a study of T and B cells in COVID-19 patients. Overall study: Blood was sampled from COVID-19 patients who were either actively infected or recovered. Overall study results and limits: Early severe-case samples and blood from mildly ill patients during symptoms were in short supply.

By sample share, this clonotype is medium-sized. Its antigen is not known. TRB was amplified from approximately 250-480 ng of blood genomic DNA. The CDR3 has 16 amino acids. With 1 base clipped from V and 8 bases from J, the junction kept 14 bases outside the gene matches. Germline assignment: CDR1 SQVTM and CDR2 ANQGSEA. Multiplex PCR with BIOMED2 TRB-A/B primer pools amplified TRB rearrangements. TCRdb ran MiXCR on the multiplex PCR reads and lists one entry per CDR3 protein. The sample lists about 23,000 distinct CDR3 sequences; approximately 29% were seen once. The chain links TRBV29-1 to TRBJ2-1, with 7 bases that match TRBD1. The clonotype comes from a human donor who had recovered from COVID-19. Sequenced: blood. The CDR3 sequence is CSVEGPSDRSTDEQFF. The CDR3, as DNA: TGCAGCGTTGAAGGGCCCTCGGACAGGTCAACCGATGAGCAGTTCTTC.